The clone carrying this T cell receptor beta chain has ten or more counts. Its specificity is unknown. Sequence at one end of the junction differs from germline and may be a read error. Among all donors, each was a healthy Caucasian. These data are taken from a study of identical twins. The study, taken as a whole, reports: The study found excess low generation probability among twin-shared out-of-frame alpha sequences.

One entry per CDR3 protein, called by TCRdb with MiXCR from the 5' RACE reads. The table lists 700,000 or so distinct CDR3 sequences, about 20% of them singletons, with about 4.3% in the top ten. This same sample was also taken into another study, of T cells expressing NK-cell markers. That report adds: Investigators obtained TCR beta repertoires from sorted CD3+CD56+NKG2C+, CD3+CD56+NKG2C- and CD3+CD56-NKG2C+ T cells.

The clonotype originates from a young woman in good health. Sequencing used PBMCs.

This CDR3 reads CASSLDRETEAFF. The CDR3 nucleotides read TGTGCTAGCAGCTTAGACAGGGAAACTGAAGCTTTCTTT. The rearrangement links TRBV7-7 to TRBJ1-1; 7 bases map to TRBD1. From germline, CDR1 is SSHAT and CDR2 FNYEAQ (reference sequence). The CDR3 sequence is 13 residues long. Complete variable domain (other parts from reference TRBV7-7 and TRBJ1-1): GAGVSQSPRYKVTKRGQDVTLRCDPISSHATLYWYQQALGQGPEFLTYFNYEAQPDKSGLPSDRFSAERPEGSISTLTIQRTEQRDSAMYRCASSLDRETEAFFGQGTRLTVV.